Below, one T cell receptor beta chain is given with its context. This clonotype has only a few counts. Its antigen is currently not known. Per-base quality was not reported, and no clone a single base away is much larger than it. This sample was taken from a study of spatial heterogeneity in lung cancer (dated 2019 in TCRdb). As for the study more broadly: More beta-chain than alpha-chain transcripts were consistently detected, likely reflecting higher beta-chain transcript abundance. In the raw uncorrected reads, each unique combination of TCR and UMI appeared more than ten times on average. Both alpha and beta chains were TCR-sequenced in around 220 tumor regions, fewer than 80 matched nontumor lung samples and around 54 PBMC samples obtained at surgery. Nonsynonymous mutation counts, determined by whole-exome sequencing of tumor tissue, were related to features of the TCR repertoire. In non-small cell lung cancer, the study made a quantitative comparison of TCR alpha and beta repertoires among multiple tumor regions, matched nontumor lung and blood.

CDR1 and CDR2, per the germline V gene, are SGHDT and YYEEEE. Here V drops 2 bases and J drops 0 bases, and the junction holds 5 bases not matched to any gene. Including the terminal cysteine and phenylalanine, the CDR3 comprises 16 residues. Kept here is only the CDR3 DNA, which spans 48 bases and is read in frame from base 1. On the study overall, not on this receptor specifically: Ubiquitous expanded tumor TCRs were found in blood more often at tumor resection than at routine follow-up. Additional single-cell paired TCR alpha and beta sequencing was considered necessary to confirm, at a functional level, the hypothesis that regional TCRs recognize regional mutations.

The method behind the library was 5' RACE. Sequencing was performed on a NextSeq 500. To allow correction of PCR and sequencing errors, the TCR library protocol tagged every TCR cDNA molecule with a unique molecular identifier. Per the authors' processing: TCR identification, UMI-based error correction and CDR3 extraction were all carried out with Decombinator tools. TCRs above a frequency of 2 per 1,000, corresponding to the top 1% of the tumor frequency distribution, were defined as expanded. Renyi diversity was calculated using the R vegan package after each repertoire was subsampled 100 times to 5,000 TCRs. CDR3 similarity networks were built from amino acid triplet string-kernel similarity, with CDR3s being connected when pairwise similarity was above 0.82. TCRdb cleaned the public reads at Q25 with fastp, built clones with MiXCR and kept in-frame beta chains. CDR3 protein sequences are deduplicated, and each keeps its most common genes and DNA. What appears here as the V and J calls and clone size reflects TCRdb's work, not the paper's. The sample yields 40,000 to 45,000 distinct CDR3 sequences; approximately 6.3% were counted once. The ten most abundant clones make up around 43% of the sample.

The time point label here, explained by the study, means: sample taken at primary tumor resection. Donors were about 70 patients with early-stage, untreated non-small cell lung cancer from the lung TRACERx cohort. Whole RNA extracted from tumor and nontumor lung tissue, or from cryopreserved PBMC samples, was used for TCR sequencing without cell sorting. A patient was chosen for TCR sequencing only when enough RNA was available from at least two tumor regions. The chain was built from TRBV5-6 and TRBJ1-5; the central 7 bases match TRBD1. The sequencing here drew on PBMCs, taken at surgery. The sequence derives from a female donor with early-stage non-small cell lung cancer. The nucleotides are TGTGCCAGCAGCTTAGGGGGACAGTATAGCAATCAGCCCCAGCATTTT. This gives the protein CASSLGGQYSNQPQHF.